The 10 T cell receptor beta chains reported below all come from one sample, sequenced in a study of T cells after posttransplantation cyclophosphamide. Assay used: immunoSEQ multiplex PCR; TCRdb lists only in-frame clones, some missing. The record shows about 38,000 clones for this sample, with no singletons present. The sequenced sample was PBMCs. Every receptor here comes from a man aged 25-45 years in good health and a related stem cell transplant donor.

This clone was seen many times. The chain carries TRBV6-1 and TRBJ1-2; the match to TRBD1 covers 7 bases. CDR1 and CDR2 from the germline V gene are MNHNS and SASEGT. This CDR3 is 13 amino acids long. The V and J ends lost 4 bases and 2 bases, in that order; junction bases with no gene match: 1. The CDR3 protein is CASSATGNYGYTF. DNA for the CDR3: TGTGCCAGCAGTGCGACAGGGAACTATGGCTACACCTTC.

This clone was picked up many times. The chain couples TRBV10-3 to TRBJ1-2; no clear D gene. This CDR3 region has 12 residues. The germline V gene encodes CDR1 ENHRY and CDR2 SYGVKD. Trimming stripped 3 bases from V and 4 bases from J, with 6 bases between. CDR3 sequence reads: CAISEVGYGYTF. The CDR3 nucleotides are TGTGCCATCAGTGAAGTCGGCTATGGCTACACCTTC.

This clone occurred many times. Other DNA sequences in this specimen translate into the identical CDR3. This chain uses TRBV5-1 with TRBJ1-2; weak D call: TRBD1 (6 bases). The V end was cut by 1 base, the J end by 3 bases, with 10 bases between. CDR3 length: 14 amino acids. The germline V gene encodes CDR1 SGHRS and CDR2 YFSETQ. For the CDR3, the DNA is TGCGCCAGCAGCTTGCACTCAGGGGACTATGGCTACACCTTC. Its protein is CASSLHSGDYGYTF.

This clone was recorded many times. The V call is TRBV9, the J call TRBJ1-2; TRBD1 might be the D (5 bases). Deletions cut 0 bases from V and 6 bases from J, with 15 bases between. CDR1 and CDR2 from the germline V gene are SGDLS and YYNGEE. This CDR3 has 15 amino acids. In nucleotides, the CDR3 is TGTGCCAGCAGCGTAGGGGGTGAGGGGCTCAATGGCTACACCTTC. It yields the protein CASSVGGEGLNGYTF.

This clone was seen at least ten times. This chain links TRBV5-1 with TRBJ1-6; unclear D gene. CDR1 SGHRS and CDR2 YFSETQ come from the germline V gene. The CDR3 contains 16 residues. V dropped 0 bases and J dropped 7 bases, with 14 bases sitting between them. The CDR3 DNA is TGCGCCAGCAGCTTGGCCGGTGGGCGTAGGAATTCACCCCTCCACTTT. This gives the protein CASSLAGGRRNSPLHF. Filled out from reference TRBV5-1 and TRBJ1-6, the complete variable domain reads KAGVTQTPRYLIKTRGQQVTLSCSPISGHRSVSWYQQTPGQGLQFLFEYFSETQRNKGNFPGRFSGRQFSNSRSEMNVSTLELGDSALYLCASSLAGGRRNSPLHFGNGTRLTVT.

This clone was found many times. The chain joins TRBV12-3 or TRBV12-4 to TRBJ1-4; D may be TRBD1 (6 bases). This CDR3 region has 14 residues. Trimming removed 1 base from V and 8 bases from J, with 11 bases in between. The CDR3 nucleotides read TGTGCCAGCAGTTTAGACAGGGAGAGGGAAAAACTGTTTTTT. Translation: CASSLDREREKLFF.

This clone has just a few counts. This chain connects TRBV23-1 to TRBJ2-2, with TRBD1 identical over 10 bases. TRBV23-1 is marked as an open reading frame, function uncertain. The V segment lost 6 bases and the J segment 2 bases; nucleotides outside the gene matches: 12. This CDR3 region has 18 residues. The CDR3 bases are TGCGCCAGCAGCCAAAATCCCTGGGACAGGGGTAACACCGGGGAGCTGTTTTTT. The encoded protein is CASSQNPWDRGNTGELFF.

This clone was found a few times. The chain joins TRBV6-5 to TRBJ2-7; 8 positions match TRBD2. The V segment lost 6 bases and the J segment 3 bases; nucleotides outside the gene matches: 7. Germline-derived CDR1 and CDR2 are MNHEY and SVGAGI. The CDR3 contains 14 residues. The CDR3, as DNA: TGTGCCAGCAGCCTAGCGGGCGCCCGCTACGAGCAGTACTTC. This encodes CASSLAGARYEQYF.

In its sample, this clone is medium-sized. V and J are TRBV19 and TRBJ1-2; 12 bases fit TRBD1. Germline values: CDR1 LNHDA, CDR2 SQIVND (reference sequence). This CDR3 has 16 amino acids. J gave up 5 bases and V 3 bases, and 7 bases lay outside the gene matches. The DNA for the CDR3 is TGTGCCAGTAGTATGGGACAGGGGGCGTTTTGGTATGGCTACACCTTC. Its translation is CASSMGQGAFWYGYTF.

This clone was recorded at least ten times. The chain recombines TRBV11-2 with TRBJ2-7, with TRBD1 matching 8 bases. J lost 4 bases, V lost 0 bases, and 8 bases had no gene match. Germline CDR1 and CDR2: SGHAT and FQNNGV. This CDR3 contains 16 residues. CDR3 nucleotides: TGTGCCAGCAGCTTAGATGGACAGGGCGCCCCTTACGAGCAGTACTTC. This translates into CASSLDGQGAPYEQYF.